This entry is about one TCR beta chain. The antigen is unknown. The data derive from a study of T cell clonotyping in hematopoietic cell transplantation. Only in-frame clones appear in the TCRdb table, and some are missing; sequencing was by immunoSEQ multiplex PCR. This table has roughly 23,000 clones, approximately 87% appearing once. Time point specified: recipient sample about 28 days before transplant, after cytoreduction. The study, taken as a whole, reports: Without cell sorting, CD4 versus CD8 contributions remain unresolved. Broader posttransplant TCR repertoire diversity was predicted by graft donor and pretransplant recipient Inverse Simpson Index values.

J gave up 1 base and V 3 bases, and 3 bases lay outside the gene matches. The germline V gene has CDR1 LGHNA and CDR2 YNFKEQ. This CDR3 spans 16 amino acids. V usage is TRBV4-2 and J usage is TRBJ2-3; 11 nucleotides align to TRBD2. The sequence was obtained from a man aged 18 to 29 with biphenotypic leukemia. Some clones in this sample may be carry-over from other donors' samples. Specimen: peripheral blood mononuclear cells, collected before stem cell transplant. The CDR3 spells CASSQPGLAGTDTQYF. The CDR3 DNA follows: TGTGCCAGCAGCCAGCCGGGACTAGCGGGCACAGATACGCAGTATTTT.